This T cell receptor beta chain was found in a study of T cell responses to AZD1222 COVID-19 vaccine. Notes on the study in general: Targets within unmutated variant regions were reportedly found for nearly half of spike-specific TCRs. Clonal diversity was possibly underestimated; the donors were predominantly white British and more often female. The span of vaccine-associated CD4 TCRs extended across spike, with dominance at 160-218 and 743-854.

A remark on this clone: The antigen is not known.

The protocol was immunoSEQ multiplex PCR, while the TCRdb copy is restricted to in-frame clones and leaves out a portion. The table has around 99,000 clones, approximately 85% seen once. This CDR3 spans 14 amino acids. Germline V lookup: CDR1 MDHEN, CDR2 SYDVKM. V dropped 4 bases and J dropped 4; count of bases not matched to a gene: 4. The sequence derives from an adult in good health. Source: peripheral blood, taken on day 0 of MenACWY control vaccination. This sequence joins TRBV28 and TRBJ1-5; 7 nucleotides match TRBD1. The CDR3 DNA is TGTGCCAGCAGTTCTTGGGACAGAAATCAGCCCCAGCATTTT. Amino acid sequence: CASSSWDRNQPQHF.